This T cell receptor beta chain was profiled in a study of T cells after yellow fever vaccination. Looking at the study overall: It was SMART-Seq v4 Ultra Low Input that prepared the fractions with low cell numbers. Study outcomes and limitations: In FACS-sorted repertoires, abundant clonotypes from the bulk population could appear as contaminants.

A process of 5'RACE template switching, which added a universal primer site and UMIs, was used to make TCR cDNA. TCRdb ran MiXCR on the 5' RACE reads and lists one entry per CDR3 protein. Of about 68,000 distinct CDR3 sequences detected, around 7% appear once; the ten largest clones hold around 37%. In germline, CDR1 is SGHRS, CDR2 YFSETQ. This CDR3 spans 17 amino acids. Unmatched junction bases numbered 10, after V lost 4 bases and J lost 2 bases. A word on this clonotype: The antigen is undetermined.

The clonotype was recovered from a man younger than 30 who received the YFV17D yellow fever vaccine. The chain couples TRBV5-1 to TRBJ2-2; 8 nucleotides agree with TRBD1. This specimen was CD8+ T cells sorted from PBMCs, taken about 41 days after the first yellow fever vaccination. The CDR3 protein is CASSHLQGGRNTGELFF. The CDR3 DNA follows: TGCGCCAGCAGCCATCTACAGGGGGGAAGAAACACCGGGGAGCTGTTTTTT. The full variable domain, with the rest looked up from reference TRBV5-1 and TRBJ2-2, is KAGVTQTPRYLIKTRGQQVTLSCSPISGHRSVSWYQQTPGQGLQFLFEYFSETQRNKGNFPGRFSGRQFSNSRSEMNVSTLELGDSALYLCASSHLQGGRNTGELFFGEGSRLTVL.